The clone carrying this TCR beta chain was seen more than once but under ten times. The sequenced template was cDNA made from the entire isolated RNA. TCRdb's table, derived via immunoSEQ multiplex PCR, lists solely in-frame clones and lacks some. The sample lists around 140,000 clones, more than 9% occurring once. This sample is part of a study of beta chain features in type 1 diabetes. The source of this sequence is a man between 18 and 35 years old in good health. The sample consisted of naive CD4+ T cells from blood.

The CDR3 reads CASSLDGQGSYNEQFF. The CDR3 bases are TGCGCCAGCAGCTTGGACGGACAGGGGTCATACAATGAGCAGTTCTTC. The J gene is TRBJ2-1, the V gene TRBV5-1; TRBD1 agrees at 9 bases. Per the germline V gene, CDR1 is SGHRS and CDR2 is YFSETQ. The J segment lost 4 bases and the V segment lost 0 bases, leaving 5 bases of the junction unmatched. The CDR3 is 16 amino acids.